The present TCR beta chain was sequenced within a study of blood T cell repertoires in COVID-19. Study context: Both acute and convalescent COVID-19 samples were obtained from the United States, Italy and Spain. T cells, B-cell-depleted T cells, or PBMCs supplied cDNA or gDNA.

In the source study's methods: Amplification of reference gene primers was used by the study to estimate nucleated cell counts. Generated by immunoSEQ multiplex PCR, the TCRdb table keeps only in-frame clones and is missing some. V and J calls plus clone size are reproduced from that table; the DNA served to infer D and trimming. Of fewer than 350,000 clones in the sample, approximately 86% were seen once. The CDR3 extends over 14 amino acids. Trimming took 5 bases from V and 9 from J; bases not matched to a gene: 8. Germline CDR1 SGHTA, CDR2 FQGTGA. Sequenced input: peripheral blood. The gene calls are TRBV7-3 and TRBJ2-1; 9 positions agree with TRBD2. The clonotype was recovered from a man younger than 35 with active or convalescent COVID-19. Written as DNA, the CDR3 is TGTGCCAGCAGCCCGGGACTAGCTTCCGTTGAGCAGTTCTTC. It codes for CASSPGLASVEQFF.